The rows below give T cell receptor beta chains drawn from one sample of a study of blood T cell repertoires in COVID-19. Sequencing was performed with immunoSEQ multiplex PCR; in TCRdb, only in-frame clones are kept and a portion is missing. The profile shows roughly 280,000 clones, 85% to 90% of them singletons. Material: PBMCs or T cells enriched from blood (not recorded which). Receptor source: a woman in her fifties or sixties who had recovered from COVID-19. Both conserved end residues are part of each CDR3. The D gene is left open where the match is weak. Clone size is shown for a subset of rows, as once, few, many or a class of expanded clone.

clone_size: .
v_call: TRBV7-9
j_call: TRBJ2-2
d_call: TRBD1
cdr3_aa: CASSSGTANPGELFF
cdr3_nt: TGTGCCAGCAGCTCTGGGACAGCCAACCCCGGGGAGCTGTTTTTT

clone_size: .
v_call: TRBV24-1
j_call: TRBJ2-3
d_call: TRBD2
cdr3_aa: CATSESLAGGRTDTQYF
cdr3_nt: TGTGCCACCAGTGAATCTTTAGCGGGGGGACGCACAGATACGCAGTATTTT

clone_size: once
v_call: TRBV7-9
j_call: TRBJ2-7
d_call: .
cdr3_aa: CASSPVEGPGEQYF
cdr3_nt: TGTGCCAGCAGCCCCGTGGAGGGGCCAGGCGAGCAGTACTTC

clone_size: .
v_call: TRBV14
j_call: TRBJ2-1
d_call: .
cdr3_aa: CASSQAPAWYQDNNEQFF
cdr3_nt: TGTGCCAGCAGCCAAGCCCCAGCTTGGTACCAAGACAACAATGAGCAGTTCTTC

clone_size: .
v_call: TRBV10-3
j_call: TRBJ1-5
d_call: TRBD1
cdr3_aa: CAISEGGGHQPQHF
cdr3_nt: TGTGCCATCAGTGAAGGAGGGGGCCATCAGCCCCAGCATTTT

clone_size: .
v_call: TRBV5-8
j_call: TRBJ1-1
d_call: .
cdr3_aa: CASSSPTVNTEAFF
cdr3_nt: TGTGCCAGCAGCTCCCCGACTGTGAACACTGAAGCTTTCTTT

clone_size: .
v_call: TRBV5-6
j_call: TRBJ2-3
d_call: .
cdr3_aa: CASSSGYTQYF
cdr3_nt: TGTGCCAGCAGCTCCGGGTATACGCAGTATTTT

clone_size: few
v_call: TRBV5-4
j_call: TRBJ1-6
d_call: TRBD1
cdr3_aa: CASRNRGSSYNSPLHF
cdr3_nt: TGTGCCAGCAGGAACAGGGGAAGCTCCTATAATTCACCCCTCCACTTT

clone_size: .
v_call: TRBV6-5
j_call: TRBJ1-5
d_call: .
cdr3_aa: CASSYWGRRSNQPQHF
cdr3_nt: TGTGCCAGCAGTTACTGGGGGCGCAGGAGCAATCAGCCCCAGCATTTT

clone_size: .
v_call: TRBV28
j_call: TRBJ2-2
d_call: .
cdr3_aa: CASRYTGPFVGELFF
cdr3_nt: TGTGCCAGCAGATATACAGGGCCCTTCGTCGGGGAGCTGTTTTTT

clone_size: .
v_call: TRBV5-1
j_call: TRBJ1-4
d_call: TRBD1
cdr3_aa: CASSSGGTGGEKLFF
cdr3_nt: TGCGCCAGCAGCTCCGGCGGGACAGGGGGTGAAAAACTGTTTTTT

clone_size: .
v_call: TRBV27
j_call: TRBJ2-1
d_call: TRBD2
cdr3_aa: CASSPLAGGYNEQFF
cdr3_nt: TGTGCCAGCAGCCCACTAGCGGGAGGGTATAATGAGCAGTTCTTC

clone_size: .
v_call: TRBV27
j_call: TRBJ2-5
d_call: .
cdr3_aa: CASRPDHSRGTQYF
cdr3_nt: TGTGCCAGCAGACCAGACCACTCACGAGGGACCCAGTACTTC

clone_size: .
v_call: TRBV2
j_call: TRBJ2-1
d_call: .
cdr3_aa: CASSEAQGAYNEQFF
cdr3_nt: TGTGCCAGCAGTGAAGCGCAAGGGGCCTACAATGAGCAGTTCTTC

clone_size: .
v_call: TRBV5-1
j_call: TRBJ2-5
d_call: .
cdr3_aa: CASSSYLSETQYF
cdr3_nt: TGCGCCAGCAGCTCCTACCTTAGTGAGACCCAGTACTTC

clone_size: .
v_call: TRBV5-3
j_call: TRBJ1-5
d_call: .
cdr3_aa: CARSPDIGNQPQHF
cdr3_nt: TGTGCCAGAAGCCCTGACATAGGCAATCAGCCCCAGCATTTT

clone_size: .
v_call: TRBV11-3
j_call: TRBJ1-1
d_call: .
cdr3_aa: CASSLRNTEAFF
cdr3_nt: TGTGCCAGCAGCCTTAGAAACACTGAAGCTTTCTTT

clone_size: .
v_call: TRBV9
j_call: TRBJ2-1
d_call: .
cdr3_aa: CASGGGGAYNEQFF
cdr3_nt: TGTGCCAGCGGGGGAGGGGGTGCCTACAATGAGCAGTTCTTC

clone_size: .
v_call: TRBV27
j_call: TRBJ2-7
d_call: TRBD2
cdr3_aa: CASSLRTPSGGYEQYF
cdr3_nt: TGTGCCAGCAGTTTAAGAACCCCTAGCGGGGGTTACGAGCAGTACTTC

clone_size: .
v_call: TRBV9
j_call: TRBJ1-1
d_call: .
cdr3_aa: CASSVQGVDTEAFF
cdr3_nt: TGTGCCAGCAGCGTACAGGGTGTGGACACTGAAGCTTTCTTT